The entry below describes one T cell receptor beta chain. Its target is unknown. Subsets obtained from CD4+ cells comprised CD45RA+ naive and CD45RA-negative memory cells. This specimen belongs to a study of shared clonotypes between healthy human individuals. Findings of the study overall: Sorted-subset sequencing was shown by rarefaction to be incomplete despite large depth.

V was shortened by 3 bases and J by 4 bases, with 14 bases between the two germline ends. There are 15 residues in the CDR3. Germline values: CDR1 ENHRY, CDR2 SYGVKD. The repertoire was sequenced with immunoSEQ multiplex PCR; TCRdb's copy has only in-frame clones and lacks some. The table includes about 960,000 clones, approximately 80% detected once. The chain carries TRBV10-3 and TRBJ2-3, with D perhaps given as TRBD1 or TRBD2 (5 bases each). This TCR was recovered from a man younger than 35 in good health. Material: memory CD4+ T cells sorted from blood. Specified subset: CD45RA-negative fraction. The CDR3 loop reads CAISDPGPRADTQYF. The CDR3 nucleotides read TGTGCCATCAGTGACCCGGGACCCCGGGCAGATACGCAGTATTTT.